This TCR beta chain originates from a study of T cell repertoires in cytomegalovirus infection. Study-wide context: Recently identified HLA-C-restricted CMV epitopes and well-studied HLA-B-restricted CMV epitopes were used by the study. Shared public TCR beta signatures pointed to both CMV infection and a matching HLA type. Points from the study as a whole: CMV-specific HLA-C-restricted TCR beta clonotypes dominated the ex vivo response.

TCRdb re-called the reads through MiXCR, storing one row per CDR3 protein. The sample has about a million distinct CDR3 sequences, approximately 30% seen once. This clonotype showed up just a few times. Its antigen is still unknown. Sequences were derived from cultured CD8+ T cells from PBMCs, sampled from culture after CMV antigen stimulation. The TCR was taken from a human donor in good health (CMV status not recorded). Some clones in this sample may be carry-over from other donors' samples.

CDR3 bases: TGTACCAGCAGCTTAGATGGGGCCTGGCAGCCCCAGCATTTT. It codes for CTSSLDGAWQPQHF. The rearrangement joins TRBV7-2 to TRBJ1-5; D may be TRBD1 (5 bases). CDR3 length equals 14 residues. Germline CDR1 and CDR2: SGHTA and FQGNSA. The V gene lost 1 base and the J gene lost 7 bases, with 11 bases spanning the gap.